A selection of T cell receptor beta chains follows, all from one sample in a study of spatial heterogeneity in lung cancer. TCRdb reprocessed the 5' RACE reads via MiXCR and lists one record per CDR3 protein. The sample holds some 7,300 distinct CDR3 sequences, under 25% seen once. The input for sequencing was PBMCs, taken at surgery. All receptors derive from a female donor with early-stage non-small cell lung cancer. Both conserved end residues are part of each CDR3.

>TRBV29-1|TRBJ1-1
CSVSSTGRWTEAFF
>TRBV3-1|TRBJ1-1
CASSHSWNTEAFF
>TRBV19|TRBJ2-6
CASSIIMGDSNVLTF
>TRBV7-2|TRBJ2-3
CASSVLGVSTDTQYF
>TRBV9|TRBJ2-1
CASSFGLAGGNEQFF
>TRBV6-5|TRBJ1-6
CASRLLRGDNSPLHF
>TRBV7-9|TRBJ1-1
CASSLGGGNTEAFF
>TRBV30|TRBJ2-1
CAWTSGSLRNEQFF
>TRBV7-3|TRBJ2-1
CASSPRPWDFDEQFF
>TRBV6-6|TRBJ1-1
CASSPDAWAEAFF
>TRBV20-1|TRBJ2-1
CSAFRGDYNEQFF
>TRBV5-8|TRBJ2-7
CASSLYEGLRQYF
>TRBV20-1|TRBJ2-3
CSATKADTQYF
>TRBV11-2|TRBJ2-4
CASSFAGSKNIQYF
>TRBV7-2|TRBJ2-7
CASSLSGQPTYEQYF
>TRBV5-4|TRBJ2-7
CASSTSGRRNEQYF
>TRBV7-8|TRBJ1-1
CASSLGGPNEAFF
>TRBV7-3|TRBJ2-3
CASSRAGGSSDTQYF
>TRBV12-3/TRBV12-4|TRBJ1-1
CASSFDIGGNTEAFF
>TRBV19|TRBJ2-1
CASSMQTALYNEQFF
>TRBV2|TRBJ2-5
CASSYRETQYF
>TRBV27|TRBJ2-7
CASFGVGRYEQYF